The rows below give T cell receptor beta chains drawn from one sample of a study of blood T cell repertoires in COVID-19. Sequenced by immunoSEQ multiplex PCR; TCRdb stores in-frame clones only, minus some. This sample yields approximately 500,000 clones, of which approximately 88% are seen a single time; over 1.5% belongs to the top ten. The sequencing input was PBMCs or T cells enriched from blood (not recorded which). Source of these receptors: a woman between 40 and 50 years old who had recovered from COVID-19. Both conserved end residues are part of each CDR3. The D gene is left open where the match is weak. Some rows mark clone size as missing; the rest say once, few, many or name a class of expanded clone.

>TRBJ2-7|once|TRBV5-1|TRBD2
TGCGCCAGCAGCTTGGAATGGGCGGGGGGCTACGAGCAGTACTTC
CASSLEWAGGYEQYF
>TRBJ1-1|NA|TRBV5-4|TRBD1
TGTGCCAGCAGCTTGGTAACAGGGGCAAACACTGAAGCTTTCTTT
CASSLVTGANTEAFF
>TRBJ2-7|once|TRBV5-6|TRBD2
TGTGCCAGCAGAAGAGGGACTAGCGGGTACTCCTACGAGCAGTACTTC
CASRRGTSGYSYEQYF
>TRBJ1-1|NA|TRBV27|NA
TGTGCCAGCAGACGGGACACCTCGTACACTGAAGCTTTCTTT
CASRRDTSYTEAFF
>TRBJ1-3|once|TRBV6-6|NA
TGTGCCAGCAGTTACCCCGGGGATCCTGGAAACACCATATATTTT
CASSYPGDPGNTIYF
>TRBJ2-4|NA|TRBV29-1|NA
TGCAGCGTTGAGGTCGGCCGTGGAGACATTCAGTACTTC
CSVEVGRGDIQYF
>TRBJ2-3|NA|TRBV19|NA
TGTGCCAGCAGCTTAGCGCCCCAGAGAACAGATACGCAGTATTTT
CASSLAPQRTDTQYF
>TRBJ2-5|NA|TRBV29-1|NA
TGCAGCGTTGCGCGTAGTCTTGAGACCCAGTACTTC
CSVARSLETQYF
>TRBJ2-7|NA|TRBV7-2|TRBD2
TGTGCCAGCAGCTTTAGGACTAGCGGGATACGTCCTAGCTCCTACGAGCAGTACTTC
CASSFRTSGIRPSSYEQYF
>TRBJ2-5|NA|TRBV5-1|NA
TGCGCCAGCAGGGGAGAAGAGACCCAGTACTTC
CASRGEETQYF
>TRBJ1-2|NA|TRBV9|TRBD1
TGTGCCAGCAGCGTAGCTGGGGCAGGGGGCTATGGCTACACCTTC
CASSVAGAGGYGYTF
>TRBJ2-7|NA|TRBV13|TRBD2
TGTGCCAGCAGCTTAGAGGGACTAGCCTCTTTCGAGCAGTACTTC
CASSLEGLASFEQYF
>TRBJ2-2|NA|TRBV9|TRBD2
TGTGCCAGCAGCCCTACTAGCGGGAGGGACACCGGGGAGCTGTTTTTT
CASSPTSGRDTGELFF
>TRBJ1-3|few|TRBV10-2|TRBD1
TGCGCCAGCAGCTTGGGACAGGGCGCTGGAAACACCATATATTTT
CASSLGQGAGNTIYF
>TRBJ1-2|NA|TRBV19|NA
TGTGCCAGTAGTCCGGAGCCTAACTATGGCTACACCTTC
CASSPEPNYGYTF
>TRBJ2-5|NA|TRBV27|TRBD1
TGTGCCAGCCAGGACAGGGGTCGGAACCAAGAGACCCAGTACTTC
CASQDRGRNQETQYF
>TRBJ2-7|NA|TRBV27|TRBD2
TGTGCCAGCAGTTTTCCCCCACCCCTTAGCGGGAGGGCCAGCGAGCAGTACTTC
CASSFPPPLSGRASEQYF
>TRBJ2-2|NA|TRBV4-1|TRBD1
TGCGCCAGCAGCCAAATTATGAGGGACAGGAACACCGGGGAGCTGTTTTTT
CASSQIMRDRNTGELFF
>TRBJ1-4|NA|TRBV2|NA
TGTGCCAGCAGTGGGCAGTTAAATGAAAAACTGTTTTTT
CASSGQLNEKLFF
>TRBJ1-2|NA|TRBV10-2|TRBD1
TGCGCCAGCAGATCTTTTGACAGGGCGGGTGGCTACACCTTC
CASRSFDRAGGYTF
>TRBJ1-5|NA|TRBV6-6|NA
TGTGCCAGCAGTTACCCCAGGCCATCAGATCAGCCCCAGCATTTT
CASSYPRPSDQPQHF
>TRBJ2-1|NA|TRBV7-6|TRBD2
TGTGCCAGCAGCTTAGCGGGTGGGAGGGCCCGGTATGAGCAGTTCTTC
CASSLAGGRARYEQFF
>TRBJ1-6|once|TRBV18|TRBD1
TGTGCCAGCTCACCGGGGACAGGCGATAATTCACCCCTCCACTTT
CASSPGTGDNSPLHF
>TRBJ1-3|NA|TRBV29-1|NA
TGCAGCGTTGAAGTCCTCGGGGGCACCATATATTTT
CSVEVLGGTIYF
>TRBJ1-2|few|TRBV27|TRBD1
TGTGCCAGCAGTTTGGACAGGGAACTTGGCTACACCTTC
CASSLDRELGYTF
>TRBJ1-2|NA|TRBV7-8|TRBD1
TGTGCCAGCAGCGGACGGACAGGAGGTGGCTACACCTTC
CASSGRTGGGYTF
>TRBJ1-2|NA|TRBV9|TRBD1
TGTGCCAGCAGCTTTTACCGGGACAGGTCTCGTGGCTACACCTTC
CASSFYRDRSRGYTF
>TRBJ1-2|NA|TRBV14|NA
TGTGCCAGCAGCCCCAGGGTCTTCCGTCCCTATGGCTACACCTTC
CASSPRVFRPYGYTF
>TRBJ1-6|once|TRBV2|NA
TGTGCCAGCAGCCAAAATAATTCACCCCTCCACTTT
CASSQNNSPLHF
>TRBJ1-1|NA|TRBV5-8|NA
TGTGCCAGCAGCTTGTCGGGAACTGAAGCTTTCTTT
CASSLSGTEAFF
>TRBJ2-1|NA|TRBV7-2|NA
TGTGCCAGCAGCTTCGCCGGATTCGGAGGTGATGAGCAGTTCTTC
CASSFAGFGGDEQFF
>TRBJ2-2|NA|TRBV7-9|TRBD1
TGTGCCAGCAGTCCCGACAGGGTGTGGACCGGGGAGCTGTTTTTT
CASSPDRVWTGELFF
>TRBJ2-7|NA|TRBV19|NA
TGTGCCAGTAGTATAGGGGGGCAGAACTACGAGCAGTACTTC
CASSIGGQNYEQYF
>TRBJ1-1|NA|TRBV5-8|TRBD1
TGTGCCAGCAGCTTGGCCTTCAGGGGGGACGAGAACACTGAAGCTTTCTTT
CASSLAFRGDENTEAFF
>TRBJ1-3|NA|TRBV9|NA
TGTGCCAGCAGCGTAGCTGTGGGGCTGGAGTCTGGAAACACCATATATTTT
CASSVAVGLESGNTIYF
>TRBJ1-1|NA|TRBV15|NA
TGTGCCACCAGCAGTCCGGGAACTGAAGCTTTCTTT
CATSSPGTEAFF
>TRBJ2-1|NA|TRBV6-5|NA
TGTGCCAGCAGTCAATCAGGACAGCCTTACAATGAGCAGTTCTTC
CASSQSGQPYNEQFF
>TRBJ2-2|NA|TRBV5-1|NA
TGCGCCAGCAGCCGGGGATTCACCCCCGGGGAGCTGTTTTTT
CASSRGFTPGELFF
>TRBJ1-2|NA|TRBV30|NA
TGTGCCTGGAGTGTACCCGGGGTAAGGGAGGGGCAGGCGTCCTTC
CAWSVPGVREGQASF
>TRBJ2-7|NA|TRBV5-4|NA
TGTGCCAGCAGCCCCTCTGACTCCTCCTACGAGCAGTACTTC
CASSPSDSSYEQYF
>TRBJ2-2|NA|TRBV19|TRBD1
TGTGCCAGTAGTATATCAGGACAGGGCTACACCGGGGAGCTGTTTTTT
CASSISGQGYTGELFF
>TRBJ2-7|NA|TRBV11-3|TRBD1
TGTGCCAGCAGCCTCGGGGACAGGGGCGCCTACGAGCAGTACTTC
CASSLGDRGAYEQYF
>TRBJ1-1|NA|TRBV7-9|TRBD1
TGTGCCAGCAGGTGGGGACAGGCGAACACTGAAGCTTTCTTT
CASRWGQANTEAFF
>TRBJ1-2|NA|TRBV19|NA
TGTGCCAGTAGCATGGGTGAGTCGGGAGGCTACACCTTC
CASSMGESGGYTF
>TRBJ1-4|NA|TRBV6-5|NA
TGTGCCAGCAGTTACAGTCCTACAGTAAGGGGTGAAAAACTGTTTTTT
CASSYSPTVRGEKLFF
>TRBJ1-5|NA|TRBV28|NA
TGTGCCAGCAGTTTTGGGCAGCGCAATCAGCCCCAGCATTTT
CASSFGQRNQPQHF
>TRBJ2-7|NA|TRBV19|TRBD1
TGTGCCAGTAGTATTCCGGGACAGGGGAGGAACGAGCAGTACTTC
CASSIPGQGRNEQYF
>TRBJ2-1|NA|TRBV2|NA
TGTGCCAGCGAGGAATACGACTACAATGAGCAGTTCTTC
CASEEYDYNEQFF
>TRBJ2-1|once|TRBV14|NA
TGTGCCAGCAGCCCCCACGGGAGCCCATACAATGAGCAGTTCTTC
CASSPHGSPYNEQFF
>TRBJ2-3|NA|TRBV7-2|TRBD2
TGTGCCAGCAGCCGGAGCGGGGGGGATACGCAGTATTTT
CASSRSGGDTQYF
>TRBJ2-1|NA|TRBV4-2|TRBD2
TGTGCCAGCAGCCAAGAGGACCGGGAGGGCCTTTACAATGAGCAGTTCTTC
CASSQEDREGLYNEQFF
>TRBJ1-2|NA|TRBV6-5|TRBD1
TGTGCCAGCAGTAACGACAGGGGCAGTAACTATGGCTACACCTTC
CASSNDRGSNYGYTF
>TRBJ1-1|NA|TRBV6-6|NA
TGTGCCAGCAGTTACGTCCAGACAATGAACACTGAAGCTTTCTTT
CASSYVQTMNTEAFF
>TRBJ2-5|once|TRBV5-4|TRBD2
TGTGCCAGCAGCTCCAAGGCTAGCGGAGCCACGGCGACCCAGTACTTC
CASSSKASGATATQYF
>TRBJ2-5|NA|TRBV2|TRBD1
TGTGCCAGCACCCTCGGGACAGGGGGCTTTGAGACCCAGTACTTC
CASTLGTGGFETQYF
>TRBJ2-3|NA|TRBV19|TRBD2
TGTGCCAGTACCCTCCGCGGGGGGGGCGATACGCAGTATTTT
CASTLRGGGDTQYF
>TRBJ1-2|NA|TRBV6-1|NA
TGTGCCAGCAGTGATTCCCGTTGGACAGACGCCTATGGCTACACCTTC
CASSDSRWTDAYGYTF
>TRBJ2-3|NA|TRBV7-9|TRBD2
TGTGCCAGCAGCTTCCAGGGACTAGCGGGAGGCTCAAGAGATACGCAGTATTTT
CASSFQGLAGGSRDTQYF
>TRBJ2-3|NA|TRBV11-3|NA
TGTGCCAGCAGCGGAGGCAGGCCTAGCACAGATACGCAGTATTTT
CASSGGRPSTDTQYF